This TCR beta chain was sequenced during a study of CD8 T cells in ankylosing spondylitis. Broader study findings: Blood of patients with ankylosing spondylitis appeared to be characterized by a TCR beta motif of eight highly homologous variants.

This clonotype was seen a few times. The antigen is undetermined. This CDR3 has 12 amino acids. Germline values: CDR1 DFQATT, CDR2 SNEGSKA (reference sequence). The V end lost 5 bases, the J end lost 5 bases, and 10 bases lay between the germline ends. TCRdb analysed the 5' RACE reads with MiXCR anew, one entry per CDR3 protein. Of some 840,000 distinct CDR3 sequences in the sample, 10% to 15% are singletons; the top ten hold less than 0.65%. The sequence came from a male donor with ankylosing spondylitis. V is TRBV20-1 and J is TRBJ1-5; the D gene is possibly TRBD1 (6 bases). The sequenced sample was blood, either unsorted or a sorted T cell fraction (not recorded which). CDR3 sequence (DNA): TGCAGTGCTTCAGGGGTAGATCAGCCCCAGCATTTT. Protein product: CSASGVDQPQHF.